Below, 29 T cell receptor beta chains from the same sample are listed, as sequenced in a study of blood T cell repertoires in COVID-19. The data were produced by immunoSEQ multiplex PCR, yet TCRdb's version contains in-frame clones alone and is incomplete. The table includes 200,000 or so clones, 75% to 90% detected once. What was sequenced was peripheral blood. The receptors shown here come from a man between 65 and 79 years old with active or convalescent COVID-19.

The V gene is TRBV7-2, the J gene TRBJ2-1; 14 bases are a match to TRBD2. J was trimmed by 0 bases and V by 4 bases; bases with no gene match: 5. This CDR3 spans 18 amino acids. Germline V gene lookup returns CDR1 SGHTA and CDR2 FQGNSA. Written as DNA, the CDR3 is TGTGCCAGCAGCTCACCGGGACTAGCGGGGGACTCCTACAATGAGCAGTTCTTC. Translation: CASSSPGLAGDSYNEQFF.

The V call is TRBV6-2 or TRBV6-3, the J call TRBJ2-1, with 13 bases fitting TRBD2. Unmatched junction bases numbered 16, after V lost 6 bases and J lost 8 bases. This CDR3 has 18 residues. CDR1 is MNHEY, CDR2 SVGEGT, per germline. CDR3 sequence: CASSKWTSGSLGSHEQFF. The CDR3 DNA is TGTGCCAGCAGCAAGTGGACTAGCGGGAGCCTCGGTAGCCATGAGCAGTTCTTC.

The rearrangement uses TRBV5-1 and TRBJ1-4; D not certain. There are 14 residues in the CDR3. Trimming took off 2 bases at V and 0 bases at J, with 5 bases between the two ends. Germline loops: CDR1 SGHRS, CDR2 YFSETQ. The CDR3 DNA is TGCGCCAGCAGCTTCGGTGCAACTAATGAAAAACTGTTTTTT. Its translation: CASSFGATNEKLFF.

The chain has TRBV7-2 and TRBJ2-5; the D is unclear. The V end lost 5 bases, the J end lost 1 base, and 8 bases lay between the germline ends. Germline V CDR1 and CDR2: SGHTA, FQGNSA. The CDR3 is 13 amino acids. This CDR3 reads CASSRRAQETQYF. Here the CDR3 DNA reads TGTGCCAGCAGCCGCCGAGCCCAAGAGACCCAGTACTTC.

This chain links TRBV4-3 with TRBJ2-5; D may be TRBD2 (7 bases). The CDR3 loop spans 15 amino acids. CDR1 and CDR2 (germline): LGHNA, YSLEER. Trimming shortened V by 0 bases and J by 5 bases, and 13 bases separated the two germline ends. The chain's CDR3 is CASSQDWGGWETQYF. CDR3 DNA: TGCGCCAGCAGCCAAGATTGGGGGGGCTGGGAGACCCAGTACTTC.

The rearrangement joins TRBV11-2 to TRBJ2-3, with a tentative D call TRBD1 (5 bases). The CDR3 runs to 15 residues. The ends were cut back, 5 bases at V and 4 bases at J, with 16 bases in the middle. Germline-derived CDR1 and CDR2 are SGHAT and FQNNGV. CDR3 sequence reads: CASSLGKRGPDTQYF. The CDR3 DNA reads as TGTGCCAGCAGCCTAGGGAAAAGGGGCCCAGATACGCAGTATTTT.

This chain joins TRBV3-1 (or the pseudogene TRBV3-2) and TRBJ2-7, with 8 bases aligning to TRBD1. With 0 bases clipped from V and 4 bases from J, the junction kept 23 bases outside the gene matches. The V gene's germline CDR1 is LGHDT and CDR2 YNNKEL (reference sequence). CDR3 length: 21 amino acids. The CDR3 region has the DNA TGTGCCAGCAGCCAAGATTGCTTACAGGGACAGGATAGTAAGCTTCTTTACGAGCAGTACTTC. It encodes CASSQDCLQGQDSKLLYEQYF.

This rearrangement joins TRBV5-5 to TRBJ2-7, with TRBD1 identical over 8 bases. Trimming at V came to 5 bases and at J to 0 bases, leaving 7 bases not matched to a gene. This CDR3 has 15 residues. Germline V gene lookup returns CDR1 SGHKS and CDR2 YYEKEE (reference sequence). CDR3 sequence (DNA): TGTGCCAGCAGTTGGGACAGGAAAAGCTCCTACGAGCAGTACTTC. Protein sequence: CASSWDRKSSYEQYF.

This chain joins TRBV6-4 and TRBJ1-5; a weak D match, TRBD1 (5 bases). The length of the CDR3 is 13 residues. Germline CDR1 and CDR2: MRHNA and SNTAGT. The V and J ends lost 4 bases and 4 bases respectively, with 8 bases between them. Written as DNA, the CDR3 is TGTGCCAGCAGTGTGGCAGGGAATCAGCCCCAGCATTTT. The encoded protein is CASSVAGNQPQHF.

This chain links TRBV10-2 with TRBJ1-5, with D perhaps TRBD1 (6 bases). The germline V gene has CDR1 WSHSY and CDR2 SAAADI. The CDR3 runs 15 residues. Trimming shortened V by 1 base and J by 8 bases, and 15 bases separated the two germline ends. The CDR3 loop is CASSECTGCMEPQHF. The CDR3 DNA follows: TGCGCCAGCAGTGAGTGTACAGGGTGTATGGAGCCCCAGCATTTT.

J is TRBJ2-5 and V is TRBV7-2; 9 nucleotides agree with TRBD1. Germline lookup yields CDR1 SGHTA and CDR2 FQGNSA. V dropped 1 base and J dropped 4; count of bases not matched to a gene: 16. The CDR3 contains 19 residues. The CDR3 DNA reads TGTGCCAGCAGCTTAGTCTTGGCGTCCCACAGGGGGCGTAGAGAGACCCAGTACTTC. Protein product: CASSLVLASHRGRRETQYF.

The chain uses TRBV27 and TRBJ2-1; the match to TRBD2 covers 11 bases. Trimming took 6 bases from V and 2 from J; bases not matched to a gene: 6. The CDR3 is 16 residues long. Germline V CDR1 and CDR2: MNHEY, SMNVEV (reference sequence). This CDR3 is CASRTTSGGAYNEQFF. The DNA for the CDR3 is TGTGCCAGCAGGACTACTAGCGGGGGAGCCTACAATGAGCAGTTCTTC.

J is TRBJ2-7 and V is TRBV6-2 or TRBV6-3; D may be TRBD2 (6 bases). Per the germline V gene, CDR1 is MNHEY and CDR2 is SVGEGT. Trimming pared 2 bases from V and 2 bases from J, leaving 19 bases between. The CDR3 has 17 amino acids. The DNA for the CDR3 is TGTGCCAGCAGTTACAGGACTACGGGCCCGATCACCTACGAGCAGTACTTC. Translation gives CASSYRTTGPITYEQYF.

The rearrangement links TRBV5-1 to TRBJ1-1; 7 nucleotides agree with TRBD1. Germline V gene sequence: CDR1 SGHRS, CDR2 YFSETQ. V was pared by 3 bases and J by 3 bases, with 2 bases of the junction left unmatched. The CDR3 loop spans 13 amino acids. As DNA, the CDR3 is TGCGCCAGCAGCTCTCAGGGGGACACTGAAGCTTTCTTT. Its translation: CASSSQGDTEAFF.

This clone occurred a few times. The chain has TRBV4-3 and TRBJ2-2; 10 nucleotides line up with TRBD1. V shed 4 bases, J shed 0 bases, and the junction held 11 bases outside the gene matches. This CDR3 is 19 amino acids long. From germline, CDR1 is LGHNA and CDR2 YSLEER. This chain's CDR3 is CASSLRLGTGVANTGELFF. The CDR3 bases are TGCGCCAGCAGCCTCCGCTTAGGGACAGGGGTTGCGAACACCGGGGAGCTGTTTTTT.

This clone has a single count. This chain uses TRBV21-1 with TRBJ2-5; the table's TRBD1 call for D was not verified on the DNA. TRBV21-1 is described as a pseudogene. CDR3 size: 17 residues. CDR3 region: CASSKKGDGAKGETQYF. The DNA for the CDR3 is TGTGCCAGCAGCAAAAAGGGGGACGGGGCGAAGGGGGAGACCCAGTACTTC.

The chain uses TRBV19 and TRBJ2-3; tentatively, D is TRBD1 (6 bases). Germline CDR1 LNHDA, CDR2 SQIVND (reference sequence). Trimming removed 5 bases at V and 4 bases at J, with 19 bases between. The CDR3 consists of 16 residues. This chain's CDR3 is CASSFRPTGLADTQYF. CDR3 DNA: TGTGCCAGTAGTTTCCGCCCGACAGGTCTTGCAGATACGCAGTATTTT. Supplemented by reference TRBV19 and TRBJ2-3, the full variable domain reads DGGITQSPKYLFRKEGQNVTLSCEQNLNHDAMYWYRQDPGQGLRLIYYSQIVNDFQKGDIAEGYSVSREKKESFPLTVTSAQKNPTAFYLCASSFRPTGLADTQYFGPGTRLTVL.

This chain connects TRBV5-4 to TRBJ2-7; possibly TRBD1 for D (8 bases). Trimming pared 4 bases from V and 0 bases from J, leaving 23 bases between. Germline-derived CDR1 and CDR2 are SGHNT and YYREEE (reference sequence). The CDR3 is made up of 18 amino acids. CDR3 loop: CASSPGGSRTGYSYEQYF. Written as DNA, the CDR3 is TGTGCCAGCAGCCCGGGGGGTAGTCGGACAGGGTACTCCTACGAGCAGTACTTC.

The V call is TRBV18, the J call TRBJ2-7; 8 bases line up with TRBD1. Unmatched junction bases numbered 8, after V lost 6 bases and J lost 1 base. The CDR3 extends over 15 amino acids. The germline V gene encodes CDR1 KGHSH and CDR2 LQKENI. The CDR3 loop reads CASSHRDRLSYEQYF. CDR3 nucleotide sequence: TGTGCCAGCTCGCACCGGGACAGGCTGTCCTACGAGCAGTACTTC.

This sequence joins TRBV2 and TRBJ2-3; TRBD2 matches 9 bases. The V gene end was trimmed by 6 bases and the J gene end by 4 bases; junction bases not matched to a gene: 11. The CDR3 consists of 16 residues. Germline CDR1 SNHLY, CDR2 FYNNEI. This CDR3 is CASRRGSSGTSDTQYF. The CDR3 DNA reads TGTGCCAGCAGGAGGGGGTCTAGCGGGACGTCAGATACGCAGTATTTT. Looking up the rest from reference TRBV2 and TRBJ2-3 gives the full variable domain: EPEVTQTPSHQVTQMGQEVILRCVPISNHLYFYWYRQILGQKVEFLVSFYNNEISEKSEIFDDQFSVERPDGSNFTLKIRSTKLEDSAMYFCASRRGSSGTSDTQYFGPGTRLTVL.

The V gene is TRBV24-1, the J gene TRBJ2-5, with TRBD1 identical over 9 bases. Per the germline V gene, CDR1 is KGHDR and CDR2 is SFDVKD. The J segment lost 5 bases and the V segment lost 4 bases, leaving 10 bases of the junction unmatched. The CDR3 totals 16 residues. CDR3 sequence: CATSELPRQGEETQYF. Written as DNA, the CDR3 is TGTGCCACCAGTGAGCTCCCCCGACAGGGGGAGGAGACCCAGTACTTC.

A single count supports this clone. This chain connects TRBV5-4 to TRBJ2-2, with a weak D call TRBD1 (5 bases). The germline gives CDR1 SGHNT, CDR2 YYREEE (reference sequence). Trimming shortened V by 4 bases and J by 0 bases, and 7 bases separated the two germline ends. This CDR3 has 14 amino acids. CDR3 DNA: TGTGCCAGCAGCAAAGGGGCGAACACCGGGGAGCTGTTTTTT. Translating gives CASSKGANTGELFF.

This clone was picked up one time. The rearrangement uses TRBV27 and TRBJ2-1, with D maybe TRBD2 (6 bases). V was shortened by 4 bases and J by 0 bases, with 10 bases between the two germline ends. Germline assignment: CDR1 MNHEY and CDR2 SMNVEV (reference sequence). The CDR3 has 15 residues. CDR3: CASSSGGISYNEQFF. CDR3 nucleotides: TGTGCCAGCAGTTCGGGCGGGATCTCCTACAATGAGCAGTTCTTC.

The V call is TRBV19, the J call TRBJ1-3; maybe TRBD1 (6 bases). Trimming pared 9 bases from V and 4 bases from J, leaving 19 bases between. The CDR3 is 15 residues long. Germline-derived CDR1 and CDR2 are LNHDA and SQIVND (reference sequence). CDR3 loop: CASNTGNLPGNTIYF. The CDR3 DNA reads as TGTGCCAGCAACACAGGGAACCTTCCGGGAAACACCATATATTTT. Filled out from reference TRBV19 and TRBJ1-3, the complete variable domain reads DGGITQSPKYLFRKEGQNVTLSCEQNLNHDAMYWYRQDPGQGLRLIYYSQIVNDFQKGDIAEGYSVSREKKESFPLTVTSAQKNPTAFYLCASNTGNLPGNTIYFGEGSWLTVV.

V usage is TRBV11-2 and J usage is TRBJ2-4; maybe TRBD2 (6 bases). Trimming stripped 5 bases from V and 1 base from J, with 15 bases between. Germline V gene data show CDR1 as SGHAT and CDR2 as FQNNGV. The CDR3 loop spans 16 amino acids. The CDR3 sequence is CASSHHSGVAKNIQYF. The CDR3 DNA sequence: TGTGCCAGCAGCCATCACTCGGGGGTCGCCAAAAACATTCAGTACTTC.

The chain has TRBV3-1 (or the pseudogene TRBV3-2) and TRBJ1-2; D is ambiguous. This CDR3 is 13 amino acids long. V lost 4 bases, J lost 0 bases, and 6 bases lay in between. Per the germline V gene, CDR1 is LGHDT and CDR2 is YNNKEL (reference sequence). CDR3 amino acids: CASSPGANYGYTF. The CDR3, as DNA: TGTGCCAGCAGCCCCGGAGCTAACTATGGCTACACCTTC.

The J gene is TRBJ2-3, the V gene TRBV7-6; no clear D gene. This CDR3 contains 15 residues. Trimming stripped 0 bases from V and 2 bases from J, with 9 bases between. Germline V gene data show CDR1 as SGHVS and CDR2 as FNYEAQ. Written as DNA, the CDR3 is TGTGCCAGCAGCTTAGCACGGTTTAACACAGATACGCAGTATTTT. It encodes CASSLARFNTDTQYF. Based on the CDR3 plus reference TRBV7-6 and TRBJ2-3, the full variable domain is GAGVSQSPRYKVTKRGQDVALRCDPISGHVSLYWYRQALGQGPEFLTYFNYEAQQDKSGLPNDRFSAERPEGSISTLTIQRTEQRDSAMYRCASSLARFNTDTQYFGPGTRLTVL.

The chain combines TRBV10-2 with TRBJ2-1; 8 bases line up with TRBD1. The germline V gene has CDR1 WSHSY and CDR2 SAAADI. The CDR3 length is 16 residues. V was clipped by 4 bases and J by 4 bases; unmatched bases: 9. The CDR3 DNA reads as TGCGCCAGCAGTGTCCTGGACAGGGAGGCTTACAATGAGCAGTTCTTC. Its protein product is CASSVLDREAYNEQFF.

This sequence joins TRBV28 and TRBJ1-2, with D hard to call. Trimming shortened V by 6 bases and J by 2 bases, and 16 bases separated the two germline ends. Germline V gene data show CDR1 as MDHEN and CDR2 as SYDVKM. The CDR3 length is 15 residues. CDR3 coding DNA: TGTGCCAGCAGCCCCATCGGGAGGGCAAACTATGGCTACACCTTC. This gives the protein CASSPIGRANYGYTF.